This T cell receptor (beta chain) is drawn from a study of blood T cell repertoires in COVID-19 (dated by TCRdb to 2018 to 2020). Regarding the study in general: Samples covering the acute and convalescent phases of COVID-19 were provided by collaborators in the United States, Italy and Spain. The prospective study material was composed of cDNA or gDNA derived from T cells, B-cell-depleted T cells, or PBMCs. The dataset comprised deeply sampled blood TCRbeta repertoires from subjects exposed to, actively infected with, or recovered from COVID-19. A freely available public database, intended as a resource for researchers studying the immune response to SARS-CoV-2, is where the repertoires were released. The samples were drawn from two sources: the first 160 participants of the ongoing ImmuneRACE study, and about 1,300 subjects contributed by 6 global collaborators. The sample metadata nearly always contained a de-identified subject ID, COVID-19 status, age in years and sex. Where available, HLA class I and class II types were taken from metadata supplied by the sample provider and were not determined by assay-based typing.

In the prospective study, participants were 18 to 89 years old, resided in 24 geographic areas of the United States, and were enrolled through a virtual design. Cohort assignment in the prospective study relied on participant-reported clinical history from a screening survey and a study questionnaire. For ImmuneRACE Cohort 3, a participant was defined as recovered based on two consecutive negative NP/OP PCR tests, clearance by a healthcare professional, or resolution of symptoms. Each participant in the prospective study had whole blood, serum and a nasopharyngeal or oropharyngeal swab collected by mobile phlebotomists. Prospective study participants could optionally give additional blood draws and questionnaires over a 2-month period. Blood samples from the prospective study were shipped frozen or at room temperature prior to DNA extraction. The CDR3, cysteine through phenylalanine, is 12 amino acids long. Only the CDR3 part of the read is kept: 36 bases, read in frame from the first base. From a lookup of the germline V gene (reference sequence), CDR1 and CDR2 are SEHNR and FQNEAQ. V is clipped by 5 bases and J by 0 bases, and the sequence between their germline boundaries is 3 bases long.

Notes on this clone: Its antigen target is currently unknown. Within one base of it there is no much larger clone, and no base qualities were kept. This CDR3 is also generated by other DNA sequences in the sample.

Here is what the overall study found, with its caveats: The amount of clinical and demographic metadata varied by source and participant and was provided uncurated.

TCRbeta CDR3 regions were amplified from genomic DNA by means of the immunoSEQ Assay, a bias-controlled multiplex PCR. Processing in the source paper ran as follows. Nucleated cell counts per sample were estimated from amplification of reference gene primers within the assay. To quantify the absolute abundance of each unique TCRbeta CDR3 rearrangement, sequence reads were collapsed and filtered. For each sample, productive Simpson clonality was calculated as the square root of Simpson's diversity index across productive rearrangements. TCRdb took over this immuneACCESS table, retaining in-frame rearrangements with V and J assigned. Such tables are incomplete; in checked studies, under half of the missing clones stem from an unresolved V gene, and the remainder is unexplained. V, J and clone size are taken as reported in that table, and D and trimming were inferred from the DNA itself. The sample includes around 450,000 clones, with around 90% observed a single time. The ten largest make up 0.6% of the sample.

The sequenced material came from PBMCs or T cells enriched from blood (not recorded which). The TCR was taken from a man aged 18 to 35 who had recovered from COVID-19. The sequence joins TRBV7-9 to TRBJ2-3; the D gene cannot be named for sure. In nucleotides, the sequence is TGTGCCAGCAGCCTCAGCACAGATACGCAGTATTTT. This translates into CASSLSTDTQYF.